A selection of T cell receptor beta chains follows, all from one sample in a study of a mutant IDH1 vaccine in newly diagnosed glioma. The data were produced by immunoSEQ multiplex PCR, yet TCRdb's version contains in-frame clones alone and is incomplete. The sample yields some 44,000 clones, 65% to 90% seen once. Their cognate antigens are unknown. The sample consisted of PBMCs, taken from a glioma patient whose treatment included an IDH1 peptide vaccine. The receptor source for this set is a woman aged 50 to 60 with glioma. CDR3s include the opening cysteine and the closing phenylalanine or tryptophan. D genes are given only for firm matches. Part of the rows lack a size; the others show once, few, many or a class for expanded clones.

clone size: NA; V gene: TRBV7-8; CDR3 length: 15; J gene: TRBJ1-2; D gene: NA; CDR3 protein: CASSLGSDANYGYTF; CDR3 DNA: TGTGCCAGCAGCTTGGGGTCGGACGCTAACTATGGCTACACCTTC
clone size: NA; V gene: TRBV30; CDR3 length: 14; J gene: TRBJ1-2; D gene: TRBD1; CDR3 protein: CAWSLDRSIYGYTF; CDR3 DNA: TGTGCCTGGAGTCTGGACAGGAGCATCTATGGCTACACCTTC
clone size: NA; V gene: TRBV15; CDR3 length: 16; J gene: TRBJ1-4; D gene: NA; CDR3 protein: CATSRDAPRVGEKLFF; CDR3 DNA: TGTGCCACCAGCAGAGATGCCCCCAGGGTCGGTGAAAAACTGTTTTTT
clone size: NA; V gene: TRBV5-1; CDR3 length: 14; J gene: TRBJ2-7; D gene: TRBD1; CDR3 protein: CASSSRTGAPEQYF; CDR3 DNA: TGCGCCAGCAGCTCGAGGACAGGGGCCCCCGAGCAGTACTTC
clone size: NA; V gene: TRBV6-1; CDR3 length: 15; J gene: TRBJ1-1; D gene: TRBD1; CDR3 protein: CASEYAAGQGTEAFF; CDR3 DNA: TGTGCCAGCGAATACGCCGCGGGACAGGGAACTGAAGCTTTCTTT
clone size: once; V gene: TRBV4-3; CDR3 length: 15; J gene: TRBJ1-6; D gene: TRBD1; CDR3 protein: CASSQDRTGGAPLHF; CDR3 DNA: TGCGCCAGCAGCCAAGATCGGACAGGGGGAGCACCCCTCCACTTT
clone size: NA; V gene: TRBV6-6; CDR3 length: 15; J gene: TRBJ1-6; D gene: TRBD1; CDR3 protein: CASSYGRQGGSPLHF; CDR3 DNA: TGTGCCAGCAGTTACGGCAGACAGGGCGGTTCACCCCTCCACTTT
clone size: NA; V gene: TRBV10-3; CDR3 length: 14; J gene: TRBJ1-5; D gene: TRBD1; CDR3 protein: CAISETGGVQPQHF; CDR3 DNA: TGTGCCATCAGTGAGACAGGGGGTGTTCAGCCCCAGCATTTT
clone size: NA; V gene: TRBV4-3; CDR3 length: 16; J gene: TRBJ1-2; D gene: NA; CDR3 protein: CASSQGRYWRVDGYTF; CDR3 DNA: TGCGCCAGCAGCCAAGGCCGCTATTGGAGGGTAGATGGCTACACCTTC
clone size: NA; V gene: TRBV9; CDR3 length: 15; J gene: TRBJ1-2; D gene: TRBD1; CDR3 protein: CASSVDAGGWYGYTF; CDR3 DNA: TGTGCCAGCAGCGTAGATGCAGGGGGCTGGTATGGCTACACCTTC
clone size: NA; V gene: TRBV6-4; CDR3 length: 13; J gene: TRBJ1-5; D gene: NA; CDR3 protein: CASSVNNDQPQHF; CDR3 DNA: TGTGCCAGCAGCGTGAACAATGATCAGCCCCAGCATTTT
clone size: NA; V gene: TRBV30; CDR3 length: 15; J gene: TRBJ2-2; D gene: NA; CDR3 protein: CAWSVGAGRTGELFF; CDR3 DNA: TGTGCCTGGAGTGTAGGGGCAGGGCGTACCGGGGAGCTGTTTTTT
clone size: NA; V gene: TRBV11-2; CDR3 length: 13; J gene: TRBJ1-1; D gene: NA; CDR3 protein: CASSLDMNTEAFF; CDR3 DNA: TGTGCCAGCAGCTTAGATATGAACACTGAAGCTTTCTTT
clone size: NA; V gene: TRBV6-1; CDR3 length: 15; J gene: TRBJ2-3; D gene: NA; CDR3 protein: CASSEMAVVGDTQYF; CDR3 DNA: TGTGCCAGCAGTGAAATGGCAGTGGTTGGAGATACGCAGTATTTT
clone size: NA; V gene: TRBV27; CDR3 length: 15; J gene: TRBJ2-3; D gene: TRBD1; CDR3 protein: CASRTGGLGTDTQYF; CDR3 DNA: TGTGCCAGTAGGACAGGGGGTTTGGGCACAGATACGCAGTATTTT
clone size: NA; V gene: TRBV2; CDR3 length: 11; J gene: TRBJ2-7; D gene: NA; CDR3 protein: CASSYGAEQYF; CDR3 DNA: TGTGCCAGCTCGTACGGAGCCGAGCAGTACTTC
clone size: NA; V gene: TRBV7-6; CDR3 length: 15; J gene: TRBJ1-1; D gene: NA; CDR3 protein: CASSYRTETPSKAFF; CDR3 DNA: TGTGCCAGCAGCTATCGGACAGAAACTCCCTCGAAGGCTTTCTTT
clone size: NA; V gene: TRBV9; CDR3 length: 13; J gene: TRBJ2-7; D gene: NA; CDR3 protein: CASSHLGGDEQYF; CDR3 DNA: TGTGCCAGCAGCCACCTCGGTGGGGACGAGCAGTACTTC
clone size: NA; V gene: TRBV7-9; CDR3 length: 14; J gene: TRBJ1-1; D gene: NA; CDR3 protein: CASSLAGQNTEAFF; CDR3 DNA: TGTGCCAGCAGCTTAGCGGGACAGAACACTGAAGCTTTCTTT
clone size: NA; V gene: TRBV25-1; CDR3 length: 11; J gene: TRBJ2-2; D gene: NA; CDR3 protein: CASSSTGELFF; CDR3 DNA: TGTGCCAGCAGTTCCACCGGGGAGCTGTTTTTT
clone size: NA; V gene: TRBV9; CDR3 length: 15; J gene: TRBJ1-3; D gene: NA; CDR3 protein: CASSPGRVSGNTIYF; CDR3 DNA: TGTGCCAGCAGCCCCGGCCGCGTCTCTGGAAACACCATATATTTT
clone size: NA; V gene: TRBV7-2; CDR3 length: 15; J gene: TRBJ1-6; D gene: TRBD1; CDR3 protein: CASSLDGTGTSPPHF; CDR3 DNA: TGTGCCAGCAGCTTAGACGGGACAGGTACTTCACCCCCCCACTTT
clone size: NA; V gene: TRBV5-1; CDR3 length: 16; J gene: TRBJ1-1; D gene: NA; CDR3 protein: CASSSPTGPTNTEAFF; CDR3 DNA: TGCGCCAGCAGCTCGCCGACAGGTCCTACGAACACTGAAGCTTTCTTT
clone size: NA; V gene: TRBV5-1; CDR3 length: 11; J gene: TRBJ2-7; D gene: TRBD1; CDR3 protein: CASRQGDEQYF; CDR3 DNA: TGCGCCAGCCGACAGGGGGACGAGCAGTACTTC
clone size: NA; V gene: TRBV2; CDR3 length: 14; J gene: TRBJ2-3; D gene: NA; CDR3 protein: CASSESQGANTQYF; CDR3 DNA: TGTGCCAGCAGTGAAAGCCAGGGTGCAAATACGCAGTATTTT
clone size: NA; V gene: TRBV6-6; CDR3 length: 12; J gene: TRBJ1-4; D gene: NA; CDR3 protein: CASSYVGEKLFF; CDR3 DNA: TGTGCCAGCAGTTACGTTGGGGAAAAACTGTTTTTT
clone size: NA; V gene: TRBV2; CDR3 length: 13; J gene: TRBJ1-5; D gene: NA; CDR3 protein: CASSGLGGQPQHF; CDR3 DNA: TGTGCCAGCAGTGGCCTTGGCGGTCAGCCCCAGCATTTT
clone size: NA; V gene: TRBV11-3; CDR3 length: 12; J gene: TRBJ1-2; D gene: NA; CDR3 protein: CASSLERSSYTF; CDR3 DNA: TGTGCCAGCAGCTTAGAAAGGTCGAGCTACACCTTC
clone size: NA; V gene: TRBV10-3; CDR3 length: 12; J gene: TRBJ2-7; D gene: NA; CDR3 protein: CAISMTDYEQYF; CDR3 DNA: TGTGCCATCTCCATGACGGACTACGAGCAGTACTTC
clone size: NA; V gene: TRBV10-3; CDR3 length: 17; J gene: TRBJ1-2; D gene: TRBD1; CDR3 protein: CAISGTGAQGAGRGYTF; CDR3 DNA: TGTGCCATCAGTGGAACCGGGGCACAGGGGGCAGGTCGAGGCTACACCTTC
clone size: NA; V gene: TRBV6-1; CDR3 length: 12; J gene: TRBJ2-7; D gene: NA; CDR3 protein: CASGFGAYEQYF; CDR3 DNA: TGTGCCAGCGGCTTTGGGGCCTACGAGCAGTACTTC
clone size: once; V gene: TRBV6-5; CDR3 length: 14; J gene: TRBJ2-3; D gene: TRBD2; CDR3 protein: CASSPSGAPDTQYF; CDR3 DNA: TGTGCCAGCAGCCCTAGCGGGGCTCCAGATACGCAGTATTTT
clone size: NA; V gene: TRBV5-1; CDR3 length: 16; J gene: TRBJ1-3; D gene: NA; CDR3 protein: CASSLGGGYSGNTIYF; CDR3 DNA: TGCGCCAGCAGCTTGGGTGGGGGGTACTCTGGAAACACCATATATTTT
clone size: NA; V gene: TRBV20-1; CDR3 length: 11; J gene: TRBJ2-7; D gene: NA; CDR3 protein: CSARGGSEQYF; CDR3 DNA: TGCAGTGCTAGAGGGGGCTCGGAGCAGTACTTC
clone size: NA; V gene: TRBV5-5; CDR3 length: 16; J gene: TRBJ1-1; D gene: NA; CDR3 protein: CASSWAGIGLNTEALF; CDR3 DNA: TGTGCCAGCAGCTGGGCGGGAATCGGGCTGAACACTGAAGCTCTCTTT
clone size: NA; V gene: TRBV7-9; CDR3 length: 12; J gene: TRBJ1-2; D gene: NA; CDR3 protein: CAGGRDNYGYTF; CDR3 DNA: TGTGCCGGGGGACGCGATAACTATGGCTACACCTTC
clone size: NA; V gene: TRBV7-9; CDR3 length: 16; J gene: TRBJ1-5; D gene: NA; CDR3 protein: CASSLRAGSATQPQHF; CDR3 DNA: TGTGCCAGCAGCTTAAGGGCCGGGTCAGCGACTCAGCCCCAGCATTTT
clone size: NA; V gene: TRBV6-5; CDR3 length: 11; J gene: TRBJ2-3; D gene: NA; CDR3 protein: CASSQRDTQYF; CDR3 DNA: TGTGCCAGCAGTCAACGGGATACGCAGTATTTT
clone size: once; V gene: TRBV7-9; CDR3 length: 15; J gene: TRBJ2-6; D gene: NA; CDR3 protein: CATLEELSGANVLTF; CDR3 DNA: TGTGCCACCTTAGAAGAGCTGTCTGGGGCCAACGTCCTGACTTTC
clone size: NA; V gene: TRBV5-4; CDR3 length: 14; J gene: TRBJ1-4; D gene: NA; CDR3 protein: CASSHDRSNEKLFF; CDR3 DNA: TGTGCCAGCAGCCATGACAGGTCTAATGAAAAACTGTTTTTT
clone size: NA; V gene: TRBV6-6; CDR3 length: 15; J gene: TRBJ1-1; D gene: NA; CDR3 protein: CASSSPRGINTEAFF; CDR3 DNA: TGTGCCAGCAGTTCACCCAGGGGAATTAACACTGAAGCTTTCTTT
clone size: NA; V gene: TRBV7-2; CDR3 length: 16; J gene: TRBJ1-2; D gene: NA; CDR3 protein: CASSLVEVGPAGGYTF; CDR3 DNA: TGTGCCAGCAGCTTAGTCGAGGTGGGGCCGGCGGGTGGCTACACCTTC
clone size: NA; V gene: TRBV27; CDR3 length: 15; J gene: TRBJ2-1; D gene: TRBD2; CDR3 protein: CASRPERGAYNEQFF; CDR3 DNA: TGTGCCAGCAGACCGGAGCGGGGGGCATACAATGAGCAGTTCTTC
clone size: NA; V gene: TRBV9; CDR3 length: 17; J gene: TRBJ2-5; D gene: NA; CDR3 protein: CASSSSAATGERETQYF; CDR3 DNA: TGTGCCAGCAGTTCATCTGCGGCAACGGGGGAGAGGGAGACCCAGTACTTC
clone size: NA; V gene: TRBV5-1; CDR3 length: 16; J gene: TRBJ1-1; D gene: TRBD1; CDR3 protein: CASTQRGTGDGTEAFF; CDR3 DNA: TGCGCCAGCACTCAACGGGGTACAGGGGACGGCACTGAAGCTTTCTTT
clone size: NA; V gene: TRBV6-5; CDR3 length: 12; J gene: TRBJ2-7; D gene: NA; CDR3 protein: CASRSRTYEQYF; CDR3 DNA: TGTGCCAGCAGGAGCAGAACCTACGAGCAGTACTTC
clone size: NA; V gene: TRBV7-8; CDR3 length: 16; J gene: TRBJ2-6; D gene: NA; CDR3 protein: CASSFVQRAGANVLTF; CDR3 DNA: TGTGCCAGCAGCTTTGTACAGCGGGCGGGGGCCAACGTCCTGACTTTC
clone size: once; V gene: TRBV13; CDR3 length: 13; J gene: TRBJ1-2; D gene: TRBD1; CDR3 protein: CASRGQANYGYTF; CDR3 DNA: TGTGCCAGCCGAGGACAGGCTAACTATGGCTACACCTTC